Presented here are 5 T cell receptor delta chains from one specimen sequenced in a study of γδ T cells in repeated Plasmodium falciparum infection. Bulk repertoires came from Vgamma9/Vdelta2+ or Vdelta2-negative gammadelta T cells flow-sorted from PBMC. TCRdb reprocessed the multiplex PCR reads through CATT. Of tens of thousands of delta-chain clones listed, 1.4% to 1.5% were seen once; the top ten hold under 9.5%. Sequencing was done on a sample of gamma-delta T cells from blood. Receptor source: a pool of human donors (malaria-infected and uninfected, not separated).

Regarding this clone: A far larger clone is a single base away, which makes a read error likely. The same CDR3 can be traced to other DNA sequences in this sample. The CDR3 DNA reads as TGTGCCTGTGATTCAATGCCCGGTACTGGGGGATCCAACACCGATAAACTCATCTTT. Translated, it gives CACDSMPGTGGSNTDKLIF. This chain uses TRDV2 with TRDJ1; 10 bases are shared with TRDD3. CDR3 length equals 19 residues. Trimming removed 4 bases from V and 0 bases from J; junction bases left unmatched: 16. Per germline, CDR1 GEAIGNYY and CDR2 EKD.

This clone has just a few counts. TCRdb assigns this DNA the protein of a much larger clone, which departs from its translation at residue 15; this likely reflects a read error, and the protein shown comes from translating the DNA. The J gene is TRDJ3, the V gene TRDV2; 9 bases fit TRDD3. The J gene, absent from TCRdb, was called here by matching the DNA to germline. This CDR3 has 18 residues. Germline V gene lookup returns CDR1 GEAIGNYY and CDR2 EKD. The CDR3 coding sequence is TGTGCCTGTGACAGACTGGGGGACCTCTCCTGGGACACCCGACGGATGTTTTTC. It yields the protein CACDRLGDLSWDTRRMFF.

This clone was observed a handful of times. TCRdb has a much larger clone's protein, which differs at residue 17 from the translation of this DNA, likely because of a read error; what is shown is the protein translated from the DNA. CDR3 nucleotide sequence: TGTGCTCTTGGAAGGGCTCCTTTTAATTTCTGGGGGATACACGACAGTCGCTCCTCCTGGGACACCCGACAGATGTTTTTC. It specifies CALGRAPFNFWGIHDSRSSWDTRQMFF. The chain couples TRDV1 to TRDJ3; the match to TRDD3 covers 11 bases. V trimming: 6 bases; J trimming: 0 bases; junction bases outside the gene matches: 31. The CDR3 totals 27 residues. CDR1 and CDR2 from the germline V gene are TSWWSYY and QGS.

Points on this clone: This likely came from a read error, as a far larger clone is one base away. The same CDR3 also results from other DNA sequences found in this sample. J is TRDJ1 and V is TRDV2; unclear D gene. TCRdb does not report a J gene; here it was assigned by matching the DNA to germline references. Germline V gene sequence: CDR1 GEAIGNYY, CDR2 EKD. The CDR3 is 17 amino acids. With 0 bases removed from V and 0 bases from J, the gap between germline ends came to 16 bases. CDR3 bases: TGTGCCTGTGACACCGTGTCCTCGCCGGGGTACACCGATAAACTCATCTTT. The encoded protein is CACDTVSSPGYTDKLIF.

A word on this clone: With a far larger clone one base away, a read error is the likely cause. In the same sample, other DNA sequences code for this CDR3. The CDR3 nucleotides read TGTGCCTTTGATACAGGGGGGAGTATCTCCCGTATCGATAAACTCATCTTT. Its protein product is CAFDTGGSISRIDKLIF. V usage is TRDV3 and J usage is TRDJ1; D may be TRDD3 (6 bases). The CDR3 contains 17 residues. The germline CDR1 and CDR2 sequences are TVYSNPD and GDNSRS (reference sequence). V shed 2 bases and J shed 4 bases, with 26 bases lying between them.